The entry below describes one T cell receptor (beta chain). Its target is unknown. These data are taken from a study of PD-1 blockade in mismatch repair-deficient tumors. On the study more broadly: Patients had over ten mismatch repair-deficient cancer types and were previously treated and progressing. Whole-study results and caveats: Rapid post-treatment expansion, then contraction, generally preceding radiologic response, marked tumor-resident clones.

Assay used: immunoSEQ multiplex PCR; TCRdb lists only in-frame clones, some missing. The sample lists approximately 16,000 clones, 84% occurring once. PCR or immunohistochemistry showed mismatch repair deficiency in every enrolled patient. A few pembrolizumab responders had their TCRs sequenced. This CDR3 comprises 15 residues. Germline CDR1 and CDR2: MNHEY and SVGAGI. Trimming shortened V by 0 bases and J by 0 bases, and 9 bases separated the two germline ends. This sample comprised PBMCs, obtained approximately five months after starting pembrolizumab. The TCR originated in an adult with mismatch repair-deficient cancer. The rearrangement links TRBV6-5 to TRBJ2-7; D gene unclear. The CDR3, as DNA: TGTGCCAGCAGTTACTCCGCGGCTAGCTCCTACGAGCAGTACTTC. Translated, it gives CASSYSAASSYEQYF.